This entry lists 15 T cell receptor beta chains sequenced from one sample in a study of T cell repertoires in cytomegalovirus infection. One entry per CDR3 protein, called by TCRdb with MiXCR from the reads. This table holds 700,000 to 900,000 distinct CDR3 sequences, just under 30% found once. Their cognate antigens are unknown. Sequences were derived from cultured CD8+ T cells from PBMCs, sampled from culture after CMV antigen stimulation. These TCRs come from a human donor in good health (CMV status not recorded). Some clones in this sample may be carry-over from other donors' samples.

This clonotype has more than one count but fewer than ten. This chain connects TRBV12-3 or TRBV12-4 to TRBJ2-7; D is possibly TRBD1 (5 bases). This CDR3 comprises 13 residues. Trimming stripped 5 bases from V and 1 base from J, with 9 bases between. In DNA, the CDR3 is TGTGCCAGCAGTCCGGACACTTCCTACGAGCAGTACTTC. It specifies CASSPDTSYEQYF.

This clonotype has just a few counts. CDR3: CASSTLRDTYEAFF. CDR3 nucleotide sequence: TGCGCCAGCAGCACCCTACGGGACACTTATGAAGCTTTCTTT. The chain is built from TRBV5-1 and TRBJ1-1, with TRBD1 as a possible D gene (6 bases). Trimming pared 4 bases from V and 7 bases from J, leaving 17 bases between. The CDR3 length is 14 residues. CDR1 and CDR2 from the germline V gene are SGHRS and YFSETQ.

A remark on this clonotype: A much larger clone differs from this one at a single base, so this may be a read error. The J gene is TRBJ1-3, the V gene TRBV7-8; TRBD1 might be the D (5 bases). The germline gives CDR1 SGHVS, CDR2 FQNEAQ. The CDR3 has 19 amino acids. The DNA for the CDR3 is TGTCCCAGCAGCTTCCTTGGTTCAGGGCACGGTGTGGCTGGAAACACCATATATTTT. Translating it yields CPSSFLGSGHGVAGNTIYF.

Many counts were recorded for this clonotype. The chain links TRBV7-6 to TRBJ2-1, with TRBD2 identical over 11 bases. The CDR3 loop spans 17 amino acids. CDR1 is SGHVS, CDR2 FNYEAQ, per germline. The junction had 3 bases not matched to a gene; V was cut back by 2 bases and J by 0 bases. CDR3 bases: TGTGCCAGCAGCTTACTAGCGGGGGGCAGCTCCTACAATGAGCAGTTCTTC. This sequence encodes CASSLLAGGSSYNEQFF. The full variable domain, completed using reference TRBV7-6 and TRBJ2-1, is GAGVSQSPRYKVTKRGQDVALRCDPISGHVSLYWYRQALGQGPEFLTYFNYEAQQDKSGLPNDRFSAERPEGSISTLTIQRTEQRDSAMYRCASSLLAGGSSYNEQFFGPGTRLTVL.

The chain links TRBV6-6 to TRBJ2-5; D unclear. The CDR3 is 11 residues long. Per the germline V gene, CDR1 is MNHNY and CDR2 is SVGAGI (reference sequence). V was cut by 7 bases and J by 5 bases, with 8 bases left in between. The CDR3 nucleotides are TGTGCCAGCAACCTCGGGGAGACCCAGTACTTC. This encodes CASNLGETQYF.

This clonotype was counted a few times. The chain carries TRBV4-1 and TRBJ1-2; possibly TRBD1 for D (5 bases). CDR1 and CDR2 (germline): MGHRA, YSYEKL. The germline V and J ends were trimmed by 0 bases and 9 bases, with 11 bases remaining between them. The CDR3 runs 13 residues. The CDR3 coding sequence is TGCGCCAGCAGCCAAGAGTCACAGGACCGCTACACCTTC. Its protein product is CASSQESQDRYTF.

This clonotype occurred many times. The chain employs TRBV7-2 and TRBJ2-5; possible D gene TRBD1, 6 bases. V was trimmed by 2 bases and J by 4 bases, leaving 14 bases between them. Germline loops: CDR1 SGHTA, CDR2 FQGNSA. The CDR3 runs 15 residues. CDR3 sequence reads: CASSLNREFLETQYF. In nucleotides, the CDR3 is TGTGCCAGCAGCTTAAACAGGGAGTTCCTAGAGACCCAGTACTTC.

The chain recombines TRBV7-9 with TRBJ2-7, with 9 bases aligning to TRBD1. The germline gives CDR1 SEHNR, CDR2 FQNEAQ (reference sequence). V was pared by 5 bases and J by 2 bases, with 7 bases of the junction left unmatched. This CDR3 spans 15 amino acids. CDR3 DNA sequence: TGTGCCAGCAGCCAGGGACAGGGAGCGCCCTACGAGCAGTACTTC. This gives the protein CASSQGQGAPYEQYF.

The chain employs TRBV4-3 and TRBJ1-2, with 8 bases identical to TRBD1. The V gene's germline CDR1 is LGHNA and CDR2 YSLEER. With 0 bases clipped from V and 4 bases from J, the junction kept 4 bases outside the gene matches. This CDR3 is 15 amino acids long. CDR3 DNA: TGCGCCAGCAGCCAAGATAAGGACAGGGTCTATGGCTACACCTTC. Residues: CASSQDKDRVYGYTF.

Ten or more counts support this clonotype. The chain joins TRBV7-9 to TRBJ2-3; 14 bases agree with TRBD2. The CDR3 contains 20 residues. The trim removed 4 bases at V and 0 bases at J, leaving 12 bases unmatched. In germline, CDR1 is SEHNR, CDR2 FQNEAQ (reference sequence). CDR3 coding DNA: TGTGCCAGCAGCTACGGACTAGCGGGGGGCTCCTCTTCTAGCACAGATACGCAGTATTTT. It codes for CASSYGLAGGSSSSTDTQYF.

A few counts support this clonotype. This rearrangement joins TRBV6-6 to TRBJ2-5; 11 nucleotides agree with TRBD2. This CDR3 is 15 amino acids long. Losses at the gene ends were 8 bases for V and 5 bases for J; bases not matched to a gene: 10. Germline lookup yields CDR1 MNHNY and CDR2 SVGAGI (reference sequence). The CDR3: CASELQRTSGETQYF. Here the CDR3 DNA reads TGTGCCAGCGAGTTACAACGGACTAGCGGGGAGACCCAGTACTTC.

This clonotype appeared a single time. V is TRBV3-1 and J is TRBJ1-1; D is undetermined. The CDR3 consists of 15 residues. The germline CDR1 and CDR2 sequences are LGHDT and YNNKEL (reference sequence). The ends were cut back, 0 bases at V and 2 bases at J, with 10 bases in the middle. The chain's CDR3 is CASSQDPGSNTEAFF. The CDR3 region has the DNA TGTGCCAGCAGCCAAGATCCTGGCAGTAACACTGAAGCTTTCTTT.

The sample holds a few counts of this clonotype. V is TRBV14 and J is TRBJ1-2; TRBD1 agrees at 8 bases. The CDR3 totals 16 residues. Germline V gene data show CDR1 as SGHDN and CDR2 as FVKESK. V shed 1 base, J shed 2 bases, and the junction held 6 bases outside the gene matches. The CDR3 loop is CASSQVLGQANYGYTF. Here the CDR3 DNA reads TGTGCCAGCAGCCAAGTCCTGGGACAGGCGAACTATGGCTACACCTTC.

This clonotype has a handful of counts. The CDR3 sequence is CASTDGRRNSPLHF. In DNA, the CDR3 is TGTGCCAGCACCGACGGACGGAGGAATTCACCCCTCCACTTT. The chain has TRBV6-6 and TRBJ1-6; D is uncertain. V was trimmed by 7 bases and J by 7 bases, leaving 14 bases between them. CDR3 length: 14 amino acids. Germline assignment: CDR1 MNHNY and CDR2 SVGAGI (reference sequence).

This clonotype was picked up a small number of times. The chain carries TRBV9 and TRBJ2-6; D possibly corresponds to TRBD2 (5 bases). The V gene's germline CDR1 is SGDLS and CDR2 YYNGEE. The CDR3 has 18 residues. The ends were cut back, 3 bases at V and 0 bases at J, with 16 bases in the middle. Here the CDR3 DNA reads TGTGCCAGCAGCGGGACGAGGGCCCCTCTCTCTGGGGCCAACGTCCTGACTTTC. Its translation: CASSGTRAPLSGANVLTF.